Included here is one T cell receptor (beta chain) sequence, with context. Its antigen is currently unknown. Target depth was 1 in 200,000 to 1 in 1 million T cells, about 10x per clonotype. Libraries were prepared by immunoSEQ multiplex PCR; TCRdb keeps only in-frame clonotypes and omits some of them. The sample contains fewer than 80,000 clones, approximately 57% of which appear only once. The sample comes from a study of cytotoxic CD8 clonotypes in ibrutinib-treated CLL. At the level of the study: Following treatment for a median around twelve months, range 6 to 36, response samples were then taken.

Study outcomes and limitations: Contraction or stability on treatment was seen for public clonotypes, which were uncommon. Baseline clonality exceeded age-matched healthy donors and tracked circulating CD8+ T-cell counts.

The source of this sequence is a human donor with chronic lymphocytic leukemia. This sample comprised PBMCs, obtained after 12 months of ibrutinib treatment.

The CDR3 reads CASSRGGGPSGGDTQYF. The CDR3, as DNA: TGTGCCAGCAGCCGGGGAGGTGGGCCTAGCGGGGGAGATACGCAGTATTTT. V gene TRBV13 combines with J gene TRBJ2-3, with 10 bases fitting TRBD2. Germline assignment: CDR1 PRHDT and CDR2 FYEKMQ (reference sequence). This CDR3 region has 17 residues. J was trimmed by 5 bases and V by 5 bases; bases with no gene match: 13. The full variable domain, rest sourced from reference TRBV13 and TRBJ2-3, is AAGVIQSPRHLIKEKRETATLKCYPIPRHDTVYWYQQGPGQDPQFLISFYEKMQSDKGSIPDRFSAQQFSDYHSELNMSSLELGDSALYFCASSRGGGPSGGDTQYFGPGTRLTVL.